This T cell receptor beta chain was documented in a study of blood T cell repertoires in COVID-19. Clones were read by immunoSEQ multiplex PCR, and TCRdb kept only the in-frame ones, dropping some. This table has approximately 210,000 clones, roughly 80% appearing once. After removal of 2 bases from V and 2 bases from J, the junction contained 9 bases not matched to a gene. The CDR3 runs to 17 residues. CDR1 KGHDR and CDR2 SFDVKD come from the germline V gene. Sequenced material: peripheral blood. The clonotype was recovered from a woman of 80 years or more with COVID-19, enrolled during active disease. The chain uses TRBV24-1 and TRBJ2-3, with 7 bases identical to TRBD2. The CDR3 protein is CATSDWASGGYTDTQYF. CDR3 sequence (DNA): TGTGCCACCAGTGATTGGGCTAGCGGAGGCTACACAGATACGCAGTATTTT.